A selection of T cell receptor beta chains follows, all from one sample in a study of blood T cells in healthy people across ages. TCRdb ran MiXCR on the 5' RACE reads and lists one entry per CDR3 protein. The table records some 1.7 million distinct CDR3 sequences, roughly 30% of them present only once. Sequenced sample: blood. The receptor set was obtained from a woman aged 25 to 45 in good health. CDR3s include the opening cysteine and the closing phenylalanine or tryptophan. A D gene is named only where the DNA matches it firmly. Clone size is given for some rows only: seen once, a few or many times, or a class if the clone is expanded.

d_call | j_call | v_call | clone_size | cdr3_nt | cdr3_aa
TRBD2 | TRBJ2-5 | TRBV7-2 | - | TGTGCCAGCAGCCCACAGCGGGAAGCGACCCAGTACTTC | CASSPQREATQYF
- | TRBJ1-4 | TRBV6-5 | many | TGTGCCAGCAGCCGGACTGCTACCAATGAAAAACTGTTTTTT | CASSRTATNEKLFF
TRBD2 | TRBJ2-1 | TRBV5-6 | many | TGTGCCAGCAGCTTCGATAGCGGGAATGAGCAGTTCTTC | CASSFDSGNEQFF
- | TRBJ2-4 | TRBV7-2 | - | TGTGCCAGCAGCTCTCGGGGCCCGAGCTCCTACAATGAGCAGTACTTC | CASSSRGPSSYNEQYF
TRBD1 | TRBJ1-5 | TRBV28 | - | TGTGCCAGCGGACTAGACAGGGCCAAGGGTCAGCCCCAGCATTTT | CASGLDRAKGQPQHF
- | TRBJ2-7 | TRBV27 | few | TGTGCCAGCAGTGTGAAACAGGGACGGGGTTCCGAGCAGTACTTC | CASSVKQGRGSEQYF
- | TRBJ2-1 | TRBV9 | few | TGTGCCAGCAGCGTAGATCGGGCGGTACGCGGTGAGCAGTTCTTC | CASSVDRAVRGEQFF
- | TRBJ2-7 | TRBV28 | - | TGTGCCAGCAGCCGGGGGTCGGGTATCCGGAATTACGAGCAGTACTTC | CASSRGSGIRNYEQYF
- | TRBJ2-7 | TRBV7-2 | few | TGTGCCAGCACCCGCTCGAGCGGGCCCTACGAGCAGTACTTC | CASTRSSGPYEQYF
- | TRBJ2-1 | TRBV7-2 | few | TGTGCCAGCAGCTTTTCGAGCGACGCCTACAATGAGCAGTTCTTC | CASSFSSDAYNEQFF
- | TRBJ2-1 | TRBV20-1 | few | TGCAGTGCTAGCGGGAGAACCTCCTACAATGAGCAGTTCTTC | CSASGRTSYNEQFF
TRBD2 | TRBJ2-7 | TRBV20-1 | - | TGCAGTGCTAAACTAGCGGGAGGAAGGGGGGAGCAGTACTTC | CSAKLAGGRGEQYF
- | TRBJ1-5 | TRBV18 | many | TGTGCCAGCTCACCGGGTGGGGGACCGCAAAATCAGCCCCAGCATTTT | CASSPGGGPQNQPQHF
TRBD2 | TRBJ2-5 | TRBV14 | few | TGTGCCAGCAGCCGACGGACTAGCGGGAGGGAGACCCAGTACTTC | CASSRRTSGRETQYF
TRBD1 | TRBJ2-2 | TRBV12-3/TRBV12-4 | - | TGTGCCAGCAGTCCCCCGGGACAGGCGGAGGAGGAGCTGTTTTTT | CASSPPGQAEEELFF
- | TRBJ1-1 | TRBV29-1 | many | TGCAGCGCAGGCCTGATTGAAGCTTTCTTT | CSAGLIEAFF
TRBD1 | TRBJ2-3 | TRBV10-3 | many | TGTGCCATCAGTCTCCTCCATGGACAGGGTCTGTGGGATACGCAGTATTTT | CAISLLHGQGLWDTQYF
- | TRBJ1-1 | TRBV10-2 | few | TGCGCCAGCAGTGAGTCGAGCGGGTTCCGGGCTTTCTTT | CASSESSGFRAFF
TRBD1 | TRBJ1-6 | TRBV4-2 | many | TGTGCCAGCAGCCAGAAACAGGGGGATAATTCACCCCTCCACTTT | CASSQKQGDNSPLHF
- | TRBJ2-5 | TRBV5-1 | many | TGCGCCAGCAGCTTGGATGGCAGGGGAGAGACCCAGTACTTC | CASSLDGRGETQYF
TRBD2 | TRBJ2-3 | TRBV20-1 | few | TGCAGTGCTAGTGAGACTAGCGGGAGGGCGAGGACGCAGTATTTT | CSASETSGRARTQYF
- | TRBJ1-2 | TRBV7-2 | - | TGTGCCAGCAGCTTAGATAGGTCAGAGGGTGATGGCTACACCTTC | CASSLDRSEGDGYTF
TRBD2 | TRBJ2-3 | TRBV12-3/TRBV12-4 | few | TGTGCCAGCAGTAACGGACTAGCGGGGGGAGATACGCAGTATTTT | CASSNGLAGGDTQYF
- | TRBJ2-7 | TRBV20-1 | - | TGCAGTGCTAGGACTACTCTAGCGGAGCAGTACTTC | CSARTTLAEQYF
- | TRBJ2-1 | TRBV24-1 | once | TGTGCCACCAGTGATTCCGACAGGCAGGGGAATGAGCAGTTCTTC | CATSDSDRQGNEQFF
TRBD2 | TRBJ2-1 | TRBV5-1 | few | TGCGCCAGCAGCTCCTCTCCTAGCGGGGGGGCCGATGAGCAGTTCTTC | CASSSSPSGGADEQFF
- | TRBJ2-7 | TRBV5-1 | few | TGCGCCAGCAGCTTGGTTGGTGTTCCAACAGAAGAGCAGTACTTC | CASSLVGVPTEEQYF
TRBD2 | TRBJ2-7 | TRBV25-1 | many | TGTGCCAGCAGTCCGAATATAGCGGGGGGGTACGAGCAGTACTTC | CASSPNIAGGYEQYF
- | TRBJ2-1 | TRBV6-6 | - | TGTGCCAGCAGTTACGGGCCCTCTAATGAGCAGTTCTTC | CASSYGPSNEQFF
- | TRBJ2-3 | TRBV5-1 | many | TGCGCCAGCAGCCACCTAACAGGGACCAGCACAGATACGCAGTATTTT | CASSHLTGTSTDTQYF
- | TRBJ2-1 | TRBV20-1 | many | TGCAGTGCTAGTGGTCCAGGTCGAGGTGAGCAGTTCTTC | CSASGPGRGEQFF
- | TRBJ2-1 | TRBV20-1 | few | TGCAGTGCTAGAGATCCCGGGACCCCCTCGGGGAATGAGCAGTTCTTC | CSARDPGTPSGNEQFF